This TCR beta chain is from a study of human T cells and chemical hapten exposure. This clonotype was seen a handful of times. J was trimmed by 7 bases and V by 4 bases; bases with no gene match: 7. Germline-derived CDR1 and CDR2 are GTSNPN and SVGIG (reference sequence). The CDR3 loop spans 13 amino acids. Time point specified: patch test 2, 6 weeks after DPC sensitization. As for treatment: therapeutic diphenylcyclopropenone sensitization with weekly scalp DPC. Each donor was an alopecia patient between 18 and 70 years of age who qualified for DPC. Each CDR3 protein gets one entry after TCRdb re-called the RACE reads with MiXCR. The data contain roughly 92,000 distinct CDR3 sequences, approximately 10% of them singletons.

The TCR originated in a woman in her 40s with alopecia areata. Some clones in this sample may be carry-over from other donors' samples. The chain has TRBV30 and TRBJ1-2, with 9 bases matching TRBD1. This material consisted of whole blood, taken in connection with sensitization to the hapten diphenylcyclopropenone (DPC). This CDR3 reads CAWTPGQGSGYTF. In DNA, the CDR3 is TGTGCCTGGACCCCGGGACAGGGTAGTGGCTACACCTTC.